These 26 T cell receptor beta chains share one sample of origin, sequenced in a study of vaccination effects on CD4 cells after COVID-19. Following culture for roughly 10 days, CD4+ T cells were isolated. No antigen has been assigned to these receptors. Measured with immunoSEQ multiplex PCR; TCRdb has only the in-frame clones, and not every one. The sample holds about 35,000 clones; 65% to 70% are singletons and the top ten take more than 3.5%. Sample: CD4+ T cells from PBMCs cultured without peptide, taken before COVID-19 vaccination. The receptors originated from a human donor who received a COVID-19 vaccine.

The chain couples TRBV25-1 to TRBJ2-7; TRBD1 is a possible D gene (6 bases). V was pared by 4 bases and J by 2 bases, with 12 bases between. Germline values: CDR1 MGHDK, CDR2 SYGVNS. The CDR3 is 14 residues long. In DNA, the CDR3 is TGTGCCAGCAGTGGCCTACAGGGAGCCTACGAGCAGTACTTC. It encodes CASSGLQGAYEQYF.

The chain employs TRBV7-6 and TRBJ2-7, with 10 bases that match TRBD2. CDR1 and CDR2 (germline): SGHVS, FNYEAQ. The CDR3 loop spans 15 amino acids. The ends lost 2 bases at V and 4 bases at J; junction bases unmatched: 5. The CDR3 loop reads CASSLRASGGYEQYF. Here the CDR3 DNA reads TGTGCCAGCAGCTTAAGAGCTAGCGGGGGTTACGAGCAGTACTTC. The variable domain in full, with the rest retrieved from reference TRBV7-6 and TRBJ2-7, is GAGVSQSPRYKVTKRGQDVALRCDPISGHVSLYWYRQALGQGPEFLTYFNYEAQQDKSGLPNDRFSAERPEGSISTLTIQRTEQRDSAMYRCASSLRASGGYEQYFGPGTRLTVT.

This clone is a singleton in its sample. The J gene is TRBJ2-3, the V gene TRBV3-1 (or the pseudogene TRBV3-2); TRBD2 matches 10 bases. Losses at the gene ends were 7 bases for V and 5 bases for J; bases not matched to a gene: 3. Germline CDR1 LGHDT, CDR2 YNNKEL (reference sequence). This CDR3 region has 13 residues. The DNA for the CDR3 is TGTGCCAGCAAGGTAGCGGGGGGAGATACGCAGTATTTT. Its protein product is CASKVAGGDTQYF.

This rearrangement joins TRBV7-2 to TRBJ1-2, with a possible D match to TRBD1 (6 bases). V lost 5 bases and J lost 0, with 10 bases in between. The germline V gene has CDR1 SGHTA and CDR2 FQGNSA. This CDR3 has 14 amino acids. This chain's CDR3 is CASSPGQPNYGYTF. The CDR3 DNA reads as TGTGCCAGCAGCCCAGGACAGCCTAACTATGGCTACACCTTC.

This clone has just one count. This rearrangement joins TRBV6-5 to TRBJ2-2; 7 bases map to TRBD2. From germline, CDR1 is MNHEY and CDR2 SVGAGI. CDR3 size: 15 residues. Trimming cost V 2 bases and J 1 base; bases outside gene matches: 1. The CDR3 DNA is TGTGCCAGCAGTTACGGCGGGGGGAACACCGGGGAGCTGTTTTTT. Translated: CASSYGGGNTGELFF.

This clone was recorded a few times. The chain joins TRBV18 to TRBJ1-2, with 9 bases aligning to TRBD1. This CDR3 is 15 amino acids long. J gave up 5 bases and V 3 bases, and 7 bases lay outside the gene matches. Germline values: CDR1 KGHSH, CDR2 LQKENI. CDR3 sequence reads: CASSPRDRADYGYTF. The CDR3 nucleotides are TGTGCCAGCTCACCTCGGGACAGGGCCGATTATGGCTACACCTTC.

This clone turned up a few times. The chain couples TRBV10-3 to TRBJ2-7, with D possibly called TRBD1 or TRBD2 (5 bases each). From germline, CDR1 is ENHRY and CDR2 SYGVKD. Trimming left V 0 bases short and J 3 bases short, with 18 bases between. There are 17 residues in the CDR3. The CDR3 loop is CAISESPPSGTLYEQYF. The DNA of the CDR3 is TGTGCCATCAGTGAGTCGCCTCCTTCCGGGACCCTCTACGAGCAGTACTTC.

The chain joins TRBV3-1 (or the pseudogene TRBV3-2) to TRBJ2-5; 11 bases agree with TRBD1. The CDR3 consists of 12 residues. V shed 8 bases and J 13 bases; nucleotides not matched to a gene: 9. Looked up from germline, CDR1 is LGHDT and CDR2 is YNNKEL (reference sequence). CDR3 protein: CASGQGAMRGYF. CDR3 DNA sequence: TGTGCCAGCGGACAGGGGGCGATGCGAGGGTACTTC.

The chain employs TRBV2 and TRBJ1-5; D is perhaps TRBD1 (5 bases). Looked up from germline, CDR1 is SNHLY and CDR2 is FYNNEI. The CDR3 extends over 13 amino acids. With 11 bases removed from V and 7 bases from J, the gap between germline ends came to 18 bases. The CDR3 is CAGSGGMEQPQHF. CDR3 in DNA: TGTGCCGGAAGTGGGGGAATGGAGCAGCCCCAGCATTTT.

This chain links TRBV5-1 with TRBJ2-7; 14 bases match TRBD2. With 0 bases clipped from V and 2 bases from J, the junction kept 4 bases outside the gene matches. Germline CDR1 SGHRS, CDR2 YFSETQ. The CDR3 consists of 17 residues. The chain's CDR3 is CASSLGGLAGAPYEQYF. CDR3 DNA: TGCGCCAGCAGCTTGGGGGGACTAGCGGGAGCCCCCTACGAGCAGTACTTC.

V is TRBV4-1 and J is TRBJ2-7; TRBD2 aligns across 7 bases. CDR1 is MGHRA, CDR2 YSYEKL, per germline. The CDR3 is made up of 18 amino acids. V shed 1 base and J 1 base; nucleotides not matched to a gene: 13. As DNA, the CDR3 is TGCGCCAGCAGCCAAGGGTCATCGCGGGGGACTTGGTCCTACGAGCAGTACTTC. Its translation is CASSQGSSRGTWSYEQYF.

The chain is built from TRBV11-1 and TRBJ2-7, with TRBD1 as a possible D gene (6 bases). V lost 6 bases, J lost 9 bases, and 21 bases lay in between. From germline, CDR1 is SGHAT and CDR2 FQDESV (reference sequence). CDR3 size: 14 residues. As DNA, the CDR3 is TGTGCCAGCAGGTACAGGGTGGGAAAAACTGCGCAGTACTTC. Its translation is CASRYRVGKTAQYF.

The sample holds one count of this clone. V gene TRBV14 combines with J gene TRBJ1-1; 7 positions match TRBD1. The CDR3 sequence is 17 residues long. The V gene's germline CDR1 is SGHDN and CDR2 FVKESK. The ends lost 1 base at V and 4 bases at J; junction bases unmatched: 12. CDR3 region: CASSQGFGWQGGTEAFF. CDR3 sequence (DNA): TGTGCCAGCAGCCAAGGGTTCGGCTGGCAGGGGGGCACTGAAGCTTTCTTT.

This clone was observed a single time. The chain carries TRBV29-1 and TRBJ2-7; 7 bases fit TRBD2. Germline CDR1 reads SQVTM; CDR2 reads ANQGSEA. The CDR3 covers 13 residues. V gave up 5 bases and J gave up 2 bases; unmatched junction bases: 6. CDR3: CSVRTSATYEQYF. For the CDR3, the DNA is TGCAGCGTTAGAACTAGCGCGACCTACGAGCAGTACTTC.

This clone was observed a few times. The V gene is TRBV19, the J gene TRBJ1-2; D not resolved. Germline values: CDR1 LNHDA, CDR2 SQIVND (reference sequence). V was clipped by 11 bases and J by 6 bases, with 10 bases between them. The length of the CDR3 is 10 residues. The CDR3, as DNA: TGTGCCCCATTTCGGGATGGCTACACCTTC. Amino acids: CAPFRDGYTF.

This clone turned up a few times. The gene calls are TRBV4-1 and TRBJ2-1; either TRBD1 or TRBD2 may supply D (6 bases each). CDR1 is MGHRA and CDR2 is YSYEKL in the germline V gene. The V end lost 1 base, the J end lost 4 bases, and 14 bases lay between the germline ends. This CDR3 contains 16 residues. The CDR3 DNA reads TGCGCCAGCAGCCAAGCGTGGGGGGCAATTTACAATGAGCAGTTCTTC. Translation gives CASSQAWGAIYNEQFF.

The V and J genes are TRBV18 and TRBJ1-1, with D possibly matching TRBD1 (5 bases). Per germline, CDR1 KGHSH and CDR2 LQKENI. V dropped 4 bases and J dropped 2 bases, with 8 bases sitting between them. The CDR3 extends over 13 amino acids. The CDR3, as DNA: TGTGCCAGCTCACACGGGGCTAACACTGAAGCTTTCTTT. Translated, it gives CASSHGANTEAFF.

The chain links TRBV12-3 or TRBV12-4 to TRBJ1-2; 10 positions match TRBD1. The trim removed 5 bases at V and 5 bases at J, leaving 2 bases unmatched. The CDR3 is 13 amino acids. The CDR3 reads CASSRDRGYGYTF. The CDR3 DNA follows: TGTGCCAGCAGTCGGGACAGGGGATATGGCTACACCTTC.

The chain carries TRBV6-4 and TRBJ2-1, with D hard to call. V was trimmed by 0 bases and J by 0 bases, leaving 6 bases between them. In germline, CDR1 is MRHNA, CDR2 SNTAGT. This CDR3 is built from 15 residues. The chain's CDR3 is CASSDSGSSYNEQFF. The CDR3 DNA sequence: TGTGCCAGCAGTGACTCAGGTAGCTCCTACAATGAGCAGTTCTTC.

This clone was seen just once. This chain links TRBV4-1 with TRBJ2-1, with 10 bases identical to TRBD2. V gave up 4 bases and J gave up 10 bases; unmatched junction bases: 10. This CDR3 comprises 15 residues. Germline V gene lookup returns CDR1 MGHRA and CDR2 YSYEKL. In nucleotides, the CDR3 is TGCGCCAGCAGCCCGGGGCTAGCGGGAGCAGGGGAGCAGTTCTTC. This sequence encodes CASSPGLAGAGEQFF.

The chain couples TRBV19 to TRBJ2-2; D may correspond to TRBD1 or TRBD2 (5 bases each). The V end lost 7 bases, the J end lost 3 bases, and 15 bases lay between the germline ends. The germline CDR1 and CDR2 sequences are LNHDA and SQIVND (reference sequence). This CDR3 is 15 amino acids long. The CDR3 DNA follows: TGTGCCAGTATAATGGGGGTCTCTCACACCGGGGAGCTGTTTTTT. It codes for CASIMGVSHTGELFF.

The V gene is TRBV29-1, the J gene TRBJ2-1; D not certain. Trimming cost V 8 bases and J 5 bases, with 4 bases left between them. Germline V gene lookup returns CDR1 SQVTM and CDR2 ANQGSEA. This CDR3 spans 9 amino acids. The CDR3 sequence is CSLNNEQFF. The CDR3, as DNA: TGCAGCCTAAACAATGAGCAGTTCTTC.

CDR3 protein: CASSIGGGTLYNEQFF. For the CDR3, the DNA is TGTGCCAGTAGTATAGGCGGGGGGACGTTATACAATGAGCAGTTCTTC. The rearrangement links TRBV19 to TRBJ2-1; 8 positions match TRBD2. The CDR3 runs to 16 residues. V lost 1 base, J lost 4 bases, and 6 bases stayed unmatched. The germline gives CDR1 LNHDA, CDR2 SQIVND (reference sequence).

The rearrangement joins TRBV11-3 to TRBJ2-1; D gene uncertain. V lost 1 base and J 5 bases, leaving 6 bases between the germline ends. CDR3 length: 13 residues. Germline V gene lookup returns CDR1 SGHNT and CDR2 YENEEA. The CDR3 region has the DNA TGTGCCAGCAGCTTAGTCCAGGACAATGAGCAGTTCTTC. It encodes CASSLVQDNEQFF.

This chain's CDR3 is CASSLVAGGYNEQFF. The DNA for the CDR3 is TGTGCCAGCAGCTTAGTAGCGGGAGGATACAATGAGCAGTTCTTC. The rearrangement links TRBV7-2 to TRBJ2-1, with TRBD2 identical over 10 bases. Germline V CDR1 and CDR2: SGHTA, FQGNSA. The CDR3 is 15 amino acids. V shed 1 base and J 4 bases; nucleotides not matched to a gene: 1.

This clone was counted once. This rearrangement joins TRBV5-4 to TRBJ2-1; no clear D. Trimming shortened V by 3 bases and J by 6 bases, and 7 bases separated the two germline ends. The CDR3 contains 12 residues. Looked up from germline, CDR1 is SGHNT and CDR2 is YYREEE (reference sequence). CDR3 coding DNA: TGTGCCAGCAGCTCCACCGGCAATGAGCAGTTCTTC. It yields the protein CASSSTGNEQFF.